These 12 T cell receptor beta chains originate from one sample sequenced in a study of cytomegalovirus exposure and HLA in healthy donors. Sequencing was performed with immunoSEQ multiplex PCR; in TCRdb, only in-frame clones are kept and a portion is missing. The repertoire consists of roughly 150,000 clones, with roughly 90% occurring once and the leading ten covering more than 3.5%. Sequencing used PBMCs. Every receptor here comes from a young man in good health and CMV-seropositive.

The chain combines TRBV9 with TRBJ2-2; D uncertain. Between the trimmed V and J ends, which lost 4 bases and 1 base, there was a span of 5 bases. The CDR3 covers 13 residues. Germline V gene lookup returns CDR1 SGDLS and CDR2 YYNGEE. CDR3 DNA sequence: TGTGCCAGCAGCATACAGAACACCGGGGAGCTGTTTTTT. Translating it yields CASSIQNTGELFF.

The CDR3 region is CASSRPQQGSYEQYF. CDR3 nucleotide sequence: TGCGCCAGCAGCAGACCTCAACAGGGATCCTACGAGCAGTACTTC. The chain links TRBV5-1 to TRBJ2-7; TRBD1 is a possible D gene (6 bases). Trimming took off 4 bases at V and 1 base at J, with 15 bases between the two ends. The germline V gene encodes CDR1 SGHRS and CDR2 YFSETQ. The CDR3 extends over 15 amino acids.

The rearrangement joins TRBV7-3 to TRBJ2-7; 11 bases fit TRBD2. Trimming removed 0 bases from V and 3 bases from J; junction bases left unmatched: 4. Per the germline V gene, CDR1 is SGHTA and CDR2 is FQGTGA. This CDR3 region has 16 residues. The CDR3 region is CASSLTGTSGIYEQYF. The DNA of the CDR3 is TGTGCCAGCAGCTTAACGGGGACTAGCGGTATCTACGAGCAGTACTTC.

V is TRBV6-1 and J is TRBJ2-7, with 12 bases aligning to TRBD2. This CDR3 region has 16 residues. The germline V gene has CDR1 MNHNS and CDR2 SASEGT. The V segment lost 3 bases and the J segment 1 base; nucleotides outside the gene matches: 4. The CDR3 protein is CASSEPGLAGSYEQYF. CDR3 bases: TGTGCCAGCAGTGAGCCGGGACTAGCGGGTTCCTACGAGCAGTACTTC.

J is TRBJ2-5 and V is TRBV7-2; 12 bases are shared with TRBD2. The CDR3 runs 18 residues. The V and J ends lost 2 bases and 1 base, in that order; junction bases with no gene match: 8. CDR1 is SGHTA and CDR2 is FQGNSA in the germline V gene. CDR3 DNA: TGTGCCAGCAGCTTATCGTCCGCGGGACTAGCGGGCCAAGAGACCCAGTACTTC. It is translated as CASSLSSAGLAGQETQYF.

This chain links TRBV19 with TRBJ2-6; 8 bases are shared with TRBD2. J was trimmed by 2 bases and V by 7 bases; bases with no gene match: 4. From germline, CDR1 is LNHDA and CDR2 SQIVND (reference sequence). The CDR3 length is 15 residues. Here the CDR3 reads CASMDGGAGANVLTF. CDR3 DNA sequence: TGTGCCAGTATGGACGGGGGGGCTGGGGCCAACGTCCTGACTTTC.

The rearrangement uses TRBV5-4 and TRBJ2-7; 12 nucleotides match TRBD2. V shed 0 bases, J shed 6 bases, and the junction held 7 bases outside the gene matches. The CDR3 sequence is 16 residues long. Germline V gene lookup returns CDR1 SGHNT and CDR2 YYREEE (reference sequence). The CDR3: CASSLDPSGRAGEQYF. In nucleotides, the CDR3 is TGTGCCAGCAGCTTGGATCCTAGCGGGAGGGCCGGCGAGCAGTACTTC.

Details on this clone: Mismatch with germline at one junction end may stem from a read error. Other DNA sequences from this sample encode an identical CDR3 as well. This chain links TRBV27 with TRBJ2-7; 12 bases match TRBD2. The germline gives CDR1 MNHEY, CDR2 SMNVEV (reference sequence). The CDR3 consists of 14 residues. The CDR3 DNA follows: TGTGCCAGCAGTTTACTAGCGGGAGGGTACGAGCAGTATTTC. Its translation: CASSLLAGGYEQYF.

The V and J genes are TRBV18 and TRBJ1-2; possibly TRBD1 for D (6 bases). CDR3 length: 13 amino acids. Germline V gene data show CDR1 as KGHSH and CDR2 as LQKENI. V lost 3 bases to trimming and J lost 4 bases, with 9 bases between them. The CDR3 bases are TGTGCCAGCTCACCTACAGGGTCCTATGGCTACACCTTC. Its protein product is CASSPTGSYGYTF.

This clone turned up a few times. J is TRBJ2-1 and V is TRBV6-5; no firm D call. The V and J ends lost 4 bases and 0 bases respectively, with 10 bases between them. The CDR3 loop spans 15 amino acids. Per the germline V gene, CDR1 is MNHEY and CDR2 is SVGAGI. CDR3 region: CASSSLKSSYNEQFF. The CDR3 DNA is TGTGCCAGCAGTTCCCTGAAGAGCTCCTACAATGAGCAGTTCTTC.

V and J are TRBV5-1 and TRBJ1-1; D is unclear. The CDR3 loop spans 15 amino acids. V lost 0 bases, J lost 0 bases, and 9 bases lay in between. Per germline, CDR1 SGHRS and CDR2 YFSETQ. The CDR3 spells CASSLVGTVNTEAFF. In DNA form, the CDR3 reads TGCGCCAGCAGCTTGGTAGGAACAGTGAACACTGAAGCTTTCTTT.

The chain carries TRBV5-6 and TRBJ2-1; D is unclear. In germline, CDR1 is SGHDT, CDR2 YYEEEE. The germline V and J ends were trimmed by 0 bases and 7 bases, with 11 bases remaining between them. The CDR3 is made up of 14 amino acids. CDR3: CASSLAASPNEQFF. The CDR3 DNA sequence: TGTGCCAGCAGCTTGGCGGCTAGTCCAAATGAGCAGTTCTTC.